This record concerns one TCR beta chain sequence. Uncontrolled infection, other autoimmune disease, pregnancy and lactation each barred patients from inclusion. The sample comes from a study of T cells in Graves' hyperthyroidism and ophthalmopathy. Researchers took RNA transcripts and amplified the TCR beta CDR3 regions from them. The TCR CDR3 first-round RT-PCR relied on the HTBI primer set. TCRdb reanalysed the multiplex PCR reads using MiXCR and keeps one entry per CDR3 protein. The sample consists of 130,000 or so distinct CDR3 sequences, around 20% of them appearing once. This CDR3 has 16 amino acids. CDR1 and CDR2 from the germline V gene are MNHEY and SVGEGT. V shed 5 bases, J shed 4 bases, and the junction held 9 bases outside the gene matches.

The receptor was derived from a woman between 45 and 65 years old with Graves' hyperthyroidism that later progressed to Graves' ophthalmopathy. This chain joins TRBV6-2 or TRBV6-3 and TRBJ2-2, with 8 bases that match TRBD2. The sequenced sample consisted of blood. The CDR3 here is CASSTPGLVGTGELFF. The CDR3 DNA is TGTGCCAGCAGTACCCCGGGACTAGTGGGCACCGGGGAGCTGTTTTTT.